One sample yielded the 8 T cell receptor beta chains listed below, sequenced in a study of blood T cell repertoires in COVID-19. Using immunoSEQ multiplex PCR, the repertoire was profiled, and TCRdb retains in-frame clones only, with some absent. Here the sample spans 100,000 to 120,000 clones, nearly 80% being singletons. Sequencing input: peripheral blood. Source of these receptors: a woman older than 75 with active or convalescent COVID-19.

The J gene is TRBJ2-7, the V gene TRBV2, with D possibly TRBD1 on 5 matching bases. Deletions cut 8 bases from V and 4 bases from J, with 21 bases between. Germline-derived CDR1 and CDR2 are SNHLY and FYNNEI. The length of the CDR3 is 15 residues. The chain's CDR3 is CASLDRALQGYEQYF. CDR3 DNA sequence: TGTGCCAGCCTGGACCGGGCCCTCCAGGGATACGAGCAGTACTTC.

V usage is TRBV2 and J usage is TRBJ2-5, with D perhaps TRBD2 (5 bases). From germline, CDR1 is SNHLY and CDR2 FYNNEI. V lost 4 bases and J lost 5, with 11 bases in between. This CDR3 has 13 amino acids. CDR3 DNA sequence: TGTGCCAGCAGTGGGGCGGGCGCGGAGACCCAGTACTTC. Its translation is CASSGAGAETQYF.

This clone has only a few counts. This chain joins TRBV7-9 and TRBJ1-3; no clear D gene. Per the germline V gene, CDR1 is SEHNR and CDR2 is FQNEAQ (reference sequence). Trimming shortened V by 2 bases and J by 4 bases, and 21 bases separated the two germline ends. This CDR3 contains 18 residues. The CDR3 reads CASSLNSSPYSAGNTIYF. CDR3 in DNA: TGTGCCAGCAGCTTAAATTCCTCACCCTACTCTGCAGGAAACACCATATATTTT.

This clone was picked up one time. This chain uses TRBV15 with TRBJ1-1, with a weak D call TRBD1 (5 bases). The V end was cut by 0 bases, the J end by 2 bases, with 7 bases between. This CDR3 has 14 residues. Germline V CDR1 and CDR2: LNHNV, YYDKDF (reference sequence). CDR3 sequence: CATSREQENTEAFF. CDR3 DNA: TGTGCCACCAGCAGAGAACAGGAAAACACTGAAGCTTTCTTT. Drawing the rest from reference TRBV15 and TRBJ1-1, the complete variable domain is DAMVIQNPRYQVTQFGKPVTLSCSQTLNHNVMYWYQQKSSQAPKLLFHYYDKDFNNEADTPDNFQSRRPNTSFCFLDIRSPGLGDTAMYLCATSREQENTEAFFGQGTRLTVV.

Only a few counts were recorded for this clone. The chain employs TRBV18 and TRBJ1-2; D ambiguous. The CDR3 has 14 amino acids. Looked up from germline, CDR1 is KGHSH and CDR2 is LQKENI. V was cut by 3 bases and J by 3 bases, with 11 bases left in between. Here the CDR3 DNA reads TGTGCCAGCTCACCCTTGGGCGATTACTATGGCTACACCTTC. Its protein product is CASSPLGDYYGYTF.

V is TRBV24-1 and J is TRBJ2-3; D perhaps matches TRBD2 (6 bases). This CDR3 spans 15 amino acids. V shed 5 bases and J shed 3 bases, with 14 bases lying between them. From germline, CDR1 is KGHDR and CDR2 SFDVKD. The CDR3 nucleotides are TGTGCCACCAGTGTAGGTAGCGGTATAACAGATACGCAGTATTTT. Translation: CATSVGSGITDTQYF.

This clone was seen more than once but under ten times. The V gene is TRBV7-2, the J gene TRBJ2-1; D possibly corresponds to TRBD2 (7 bases). Germline V CDR1 and CDR2: SGHTA, FQGNSA. The V gene lost 6 bases and the J gene lost 9 bases, with 15 bases spanning the gap. The CDR3 loop spans 13 amino acids. CDR3 in DNA: TGTGCCAGCAGTTTTTCGGGGGGCACTGAGCAGTTCTTC. This sequence encodes CASSFSGGTEQFF.

This clone was observed a handful of times. The J gene is TRBJ1-3, the V gene TRBV6-6; 9 bases agree with TRBD1. The CDR3 has 15 residues. With V trimmed by 6 bases and J by 2 bases, 5 bases remained unmatched. CDR1 is MNHNY, CDR2 SVGAGI, per germline (reference sequence). The CDR3: CASRDTGGPGNTIYF. CDR3 in DNA: TGTGCCAGCAGGGATACAGGGGGCCCTGGAAACACCATATATTTT.